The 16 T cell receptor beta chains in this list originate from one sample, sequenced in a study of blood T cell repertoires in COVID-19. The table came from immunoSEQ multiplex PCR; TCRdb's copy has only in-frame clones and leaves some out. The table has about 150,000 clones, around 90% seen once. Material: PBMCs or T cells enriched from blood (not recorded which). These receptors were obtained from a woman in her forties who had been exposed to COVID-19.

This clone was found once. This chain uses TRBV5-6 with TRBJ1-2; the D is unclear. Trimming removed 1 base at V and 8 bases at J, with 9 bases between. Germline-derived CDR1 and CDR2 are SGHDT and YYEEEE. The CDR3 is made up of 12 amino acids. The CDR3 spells CASSLYSRGYTF. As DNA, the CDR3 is TGTGCCAGCAGCTTGTATAGCCGGGGCTACACCTTC. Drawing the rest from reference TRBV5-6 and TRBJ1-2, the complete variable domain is DAGVTQSPTHLIKTRGQQVTLRCSPKSGHDTVSWYQQALGQGPQFIFQYYEEEERQRGNFPDRFSGHQFPNYSSELNVNALLLGDSALYLCASSLYSRGYTFGSGTRLTVV.

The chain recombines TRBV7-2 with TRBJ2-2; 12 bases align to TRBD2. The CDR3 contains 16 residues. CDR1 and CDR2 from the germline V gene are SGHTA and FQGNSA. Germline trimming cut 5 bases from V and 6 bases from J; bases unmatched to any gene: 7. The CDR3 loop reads CASSPRLAGVAGELFF. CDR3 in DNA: TGTGCCAGCAGCCCGAGACTAGCGGGGGTCGCCGGGGAGCTGTTTTTT.

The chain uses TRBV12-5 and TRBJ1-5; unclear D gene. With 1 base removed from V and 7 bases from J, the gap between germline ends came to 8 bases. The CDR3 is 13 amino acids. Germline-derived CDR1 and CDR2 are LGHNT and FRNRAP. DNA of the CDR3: TGTGCTAGTGGTTTGGACGGGGAACAGCCCCAGCATTTT. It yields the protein CASGLDGEQPQHF.

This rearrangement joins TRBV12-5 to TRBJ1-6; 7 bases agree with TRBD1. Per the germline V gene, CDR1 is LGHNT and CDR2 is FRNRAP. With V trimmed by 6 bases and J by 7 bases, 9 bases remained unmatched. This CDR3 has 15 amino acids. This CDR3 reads CASGQRGPLNSPLHF. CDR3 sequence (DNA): TGTGCTAGTGGCCAAAGGGGGCCCCTCAATTCACCCCTCCACTTT. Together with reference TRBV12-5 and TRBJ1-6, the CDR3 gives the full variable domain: DARVTQTPRHKVTEMGQEVTMRCQPILGHNTVFWYRQTMMQGLELLAYFRNRAPLDDSGMPKDRFSAEMPDATLATLKIQPSEPRDSAVYFCASGQRGPLNSPLHFGNGTRLTVT.

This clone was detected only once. The CDR3 DNA follows: TGCGCCAGCAGCGCGGACAAGAAGGAAGCTTTCTTT. Translating gives CASSADKKEAFF. The gene calls are TRBV5-1 and TRBJ1-1, with a tentative D call TRBD1 (5 bases). Germline V gene sequence: CDR1 SGHRS, CDR2 YFSETQ. The V and J ends lost 4 bases and 8 bases respectively, with 12 bases between them. This CDR3 spans 12 amino acids.

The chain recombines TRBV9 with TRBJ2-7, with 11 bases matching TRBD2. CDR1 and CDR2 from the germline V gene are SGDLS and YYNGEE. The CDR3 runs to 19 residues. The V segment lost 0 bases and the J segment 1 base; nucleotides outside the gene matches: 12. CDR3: CASSVVVLAGGIVSYEQYF. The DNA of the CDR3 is TGTGCCAGCAGCGTAGTCGTCCTAGCGGGAGGCATTGTGTCCTACGAGCAGTACTTC.

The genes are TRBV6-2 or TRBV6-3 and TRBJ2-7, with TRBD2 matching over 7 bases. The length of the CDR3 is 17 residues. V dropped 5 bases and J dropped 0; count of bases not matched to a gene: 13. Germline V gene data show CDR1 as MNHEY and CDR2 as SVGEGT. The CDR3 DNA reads TGTGCCAGCAGTCCCTCCGTTCGAGCGGGATTCTCCTACGAGCAGTACTTC. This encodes CASSPSVRAGFSYEQYF.

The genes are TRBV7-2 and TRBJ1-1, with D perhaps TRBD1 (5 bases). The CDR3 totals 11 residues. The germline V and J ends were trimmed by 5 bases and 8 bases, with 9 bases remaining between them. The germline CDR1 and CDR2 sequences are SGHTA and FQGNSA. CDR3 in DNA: TGTGCCAGCAGCCAGACAGTCGAAGCTTTCTTT. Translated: CASSQTVEAFF.

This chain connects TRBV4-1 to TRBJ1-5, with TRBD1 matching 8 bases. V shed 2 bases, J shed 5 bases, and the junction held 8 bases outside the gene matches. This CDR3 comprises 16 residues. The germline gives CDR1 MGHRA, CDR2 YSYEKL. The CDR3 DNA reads TGCGCCAGCAGCCAATCGGCAGGGGGCGGTCATCAGCCCCAGCATTTT. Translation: CASSQSAGGGHQPQHF.

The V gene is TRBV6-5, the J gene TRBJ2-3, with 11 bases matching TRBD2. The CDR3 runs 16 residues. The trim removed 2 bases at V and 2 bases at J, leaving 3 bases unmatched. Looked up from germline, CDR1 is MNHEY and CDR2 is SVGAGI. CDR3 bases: TGTGCCAGCAGTTACCTAGCGGGAGGAACCACAGATACGCAGTATTTT. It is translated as CASSYLAGGTTDTQYF.

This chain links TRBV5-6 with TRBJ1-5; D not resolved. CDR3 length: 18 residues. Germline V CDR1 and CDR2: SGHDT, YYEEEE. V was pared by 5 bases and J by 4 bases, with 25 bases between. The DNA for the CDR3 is TGTGCCAGCAGTCGGGGTGATGAGAGGACCCCATTTAATCAGCCCCAGCATTTT. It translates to CASSRGDERTPFNQPQHF. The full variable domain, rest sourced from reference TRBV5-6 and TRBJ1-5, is DAGVTQSPTHLIKTRGQQVTLRCSPKSGHDTVSWYQQALGQGPQFIFQYYEEEERQRGNFPDRFSGHQFPNYSSELNVNALLLGDSALYLCASSRGDERTPFNQPQHFGDGTRLSIL.

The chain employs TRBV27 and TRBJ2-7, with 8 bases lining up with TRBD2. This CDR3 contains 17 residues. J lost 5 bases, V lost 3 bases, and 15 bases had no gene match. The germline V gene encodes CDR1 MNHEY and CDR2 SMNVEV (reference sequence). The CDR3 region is CASSFGQSWREDHEQYF. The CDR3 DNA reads TGTGCCAGCAGTTTTGGACAAAGTTGGCGGGAGGACCACGAGCAGTACTTC.

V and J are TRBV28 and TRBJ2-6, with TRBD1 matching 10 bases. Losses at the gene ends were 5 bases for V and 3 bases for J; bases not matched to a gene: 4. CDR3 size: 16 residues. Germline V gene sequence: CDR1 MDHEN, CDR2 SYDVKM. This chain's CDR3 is CASSRQGASGANVLTF. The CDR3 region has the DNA TGTGCCAGCAGTAGACAGGGGGCCAGTGGGGCCAACGTCCTGACTTTC.

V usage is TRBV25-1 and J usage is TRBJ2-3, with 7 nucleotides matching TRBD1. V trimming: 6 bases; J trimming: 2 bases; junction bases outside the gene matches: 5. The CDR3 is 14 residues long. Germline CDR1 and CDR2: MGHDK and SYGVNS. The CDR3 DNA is TGTGCCAGCAGGCTCGACAGGGCCACAGATACGCAGTATTTT. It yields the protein CASRLDRATDTQYF.

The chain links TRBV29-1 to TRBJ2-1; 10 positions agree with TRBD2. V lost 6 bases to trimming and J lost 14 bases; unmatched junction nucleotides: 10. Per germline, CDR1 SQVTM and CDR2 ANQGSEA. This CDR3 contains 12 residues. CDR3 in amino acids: CSVGETSGVKFF. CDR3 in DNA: TGCAGCGTCGGCGAAACTAGCGGGGTGAAGTTCTTC.

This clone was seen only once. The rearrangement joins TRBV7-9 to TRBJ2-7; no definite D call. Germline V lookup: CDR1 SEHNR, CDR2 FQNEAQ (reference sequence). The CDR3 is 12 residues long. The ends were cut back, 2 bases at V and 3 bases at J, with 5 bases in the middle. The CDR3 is CASSLNIYEQYF. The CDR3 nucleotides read TGTGCCAGCAGCTTAAACATCTACGAGCAGTACTTC. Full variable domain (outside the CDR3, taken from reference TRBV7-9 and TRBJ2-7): DTGVSQNPRHKITKRGQNVTFRCDPISEHNRLYWYRQTLGQGPEFLTYFQNEAQLEKSRLLSDRFSAERPKGSFSTLEIQRTEQGDSAMYLCASSLNIYEQYFGPGTRLTVT.